This passage covers 6 T cell receptor beta chains from one sample sequenced in a study of cytomegalovirus exposure and HLA in healthy donors. In the PCR, 60 Vbeta and 13 Jbeta primers were used. This table comes from immunoSEQ multiplex PCR, and its TCRdb copy is limited to in-frame clones, with some not included. The table records 100,000 to 140,000 clones, about 81% of them present only once. Sequenced material: PBMCs. The receptors stem from a man younger than 40 in good health and CMV-seropositive.

The chain has TRBV14 and TRBJ1-2, with D possibly TRBD1 on 6 matching bases. Per the germline V gene, CDR1 is SGHDN and CDR2 is FVKESK. The CDR3 contains 15 residues. Trimming removed 4 bases from V and 4 bases from J, with 16 bases in between. The CDR3 nucleotides are TGTGCCAGCAGCCGATTAACAGGGAGTGTCTATGGCTACACCTTC. It codes for CASSRLTGSVYGYTF.

This chain joins TRBV11-2 and TRBJ2-6, with TRBD2 identical over 7 bases. Germline V CDR1 and CDR2: SGHAT, FQNNGV. The V gene end was trimmed by 4 bases and the J gene end by 2 bases; junction bases not matched to a gene: 5. The CDR3 is 16 residues long. CDR3 coding DNA: TGTGCCAGCAGCTGGTTCGCGGGGGCTGGGGCCAACGTCCTGACTTTC. It encodes CASSWFAGAGANVLTF.

The V and J genes are TRBV11-2 and TRBJ1-2, with D perhaps TRBD1 (6 bases). This CDR3 has 14 amino acids. Germline V gives CDR1 SGHAT, CDR2 FQNNGV. V dropped 0 bases and J dropped 2 bases, with 7 bases sitting between them. The CDR3 protein is CASSLDDRNYGYTF. CDR3 sequence (DNA): TGTGCCAGCAGCTTAGATGACAGGAACTATGGCTACACCTTC. The whole variable domain, filled in from reference TRBV11-2 and TRBJ1-2, reads EAGVAQSPRYKIIEKRQSVAFWCNPISGHATLYWYQQILGQGPKLLIQFQNNGVVDDSQLPKDRFSAERLKGVDSTLKIQPAKLEDSAVYLCASSLDDRNYGYTFGSGTRLTVV.

V is TRBV2 and J is TRBJ1-2; TRBD1 agrees at 7 bases. With 7 bases clipped from V and 4 bases from J, the junction kept 0 bases outside the gene matches. In germline, CDR1 is SNHLY, CDR2 FYNNEI. The CDR3 spans 11 residues. The CDR3 region has the DNA TGTGCCAGCACAGGGGGCTATGGCTACACCTTC. It is translated as CASTGGYGYTF.

This chain joins TRBV10-1 and TRBJ1-2, with 9 bases lining up with TRBD1. After removal of 6 bases from V and 3 bases from J, the junction contained 14 bases not matched to a gene. CDR1 WNHNN and CDR2 SYGVQD come from the germline V gene (reference sequence). The CDR3 has 17 residues. CDR3 in DNA: TGCGCCAGCAGCAACAACAACCGGGACAGGGAGGACTATGGCTACACCTTC. It specifies CASSNNNRDREDYGYTF.

A single count supports this clone. The rearrangement links TRBV2 to TRBJ1-5; 9 positions agree with TRBD1. The V gene's germline CDR1 is SNHLY and CDR2 FYNNEI. The CDR3 spans 16 residues. V lost 5 bases to trimming and J lost 5 bases; unmatched junction nucleotides: 10. The CDR3 is CASSKDRTGEDQPQHF. CDR3 bases: TGTGCCAGCAGTAAGGATCGGACAGGGGAGGATCAGCCCCAGCATTTT.